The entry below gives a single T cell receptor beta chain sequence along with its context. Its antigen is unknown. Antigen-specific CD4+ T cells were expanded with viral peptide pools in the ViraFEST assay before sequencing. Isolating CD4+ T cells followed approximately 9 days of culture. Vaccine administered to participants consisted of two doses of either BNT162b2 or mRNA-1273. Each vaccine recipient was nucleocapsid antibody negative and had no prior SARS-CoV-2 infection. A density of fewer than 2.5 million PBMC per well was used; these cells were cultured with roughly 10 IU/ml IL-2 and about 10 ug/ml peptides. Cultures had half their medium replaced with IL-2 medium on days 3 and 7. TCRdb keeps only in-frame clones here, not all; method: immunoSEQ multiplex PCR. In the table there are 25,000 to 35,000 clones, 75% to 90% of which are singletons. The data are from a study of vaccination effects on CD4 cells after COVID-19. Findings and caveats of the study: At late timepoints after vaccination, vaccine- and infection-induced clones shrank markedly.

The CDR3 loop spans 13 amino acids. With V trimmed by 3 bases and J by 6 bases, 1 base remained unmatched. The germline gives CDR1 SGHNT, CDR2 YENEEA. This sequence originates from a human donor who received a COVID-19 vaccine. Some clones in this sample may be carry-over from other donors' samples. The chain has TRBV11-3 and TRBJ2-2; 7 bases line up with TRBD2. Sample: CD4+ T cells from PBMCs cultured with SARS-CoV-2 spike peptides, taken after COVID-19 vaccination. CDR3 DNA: TGTGCCAGCAGCTTTCGGGGGGCCGGGGAGCTGTTTTTT. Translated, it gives CASSFRGAGELFF.